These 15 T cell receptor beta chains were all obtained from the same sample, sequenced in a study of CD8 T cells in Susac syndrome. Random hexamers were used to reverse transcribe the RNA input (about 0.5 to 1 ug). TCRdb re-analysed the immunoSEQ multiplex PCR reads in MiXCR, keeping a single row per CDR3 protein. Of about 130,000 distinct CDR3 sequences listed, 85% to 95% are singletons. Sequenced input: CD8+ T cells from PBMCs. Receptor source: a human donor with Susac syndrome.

The CDR3, as DNA: TGCAGTGCTAGAGCCGCTAGCGATCCCTCGGCGGTGCAGTTCTTC. Residues: CSARAASDPSAVQFF. The V and J genes are TRBV20-1 and TRBJ2-1; TRBD2 is a possible D gene (6 bases). Trimming removed 1 base from V and 12 bases from J, with 22 bases in between. The CDR3 has 15 amino acids. Germline CDR1 and CDR2: DFQATT and SNEGSKA (reference sequence).

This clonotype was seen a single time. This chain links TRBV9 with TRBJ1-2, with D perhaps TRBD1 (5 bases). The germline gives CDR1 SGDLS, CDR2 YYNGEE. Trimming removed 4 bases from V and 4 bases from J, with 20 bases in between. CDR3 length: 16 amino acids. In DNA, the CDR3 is TGTGCCAGCAGCCCAACACGTCGGCAGGGTGGCTATGGCTACACCTTC. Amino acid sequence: CASSPTRRQGGYGYTF.

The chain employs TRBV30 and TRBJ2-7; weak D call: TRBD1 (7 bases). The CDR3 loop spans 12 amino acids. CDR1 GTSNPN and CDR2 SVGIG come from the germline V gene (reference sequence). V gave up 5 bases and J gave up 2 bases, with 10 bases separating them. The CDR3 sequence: CAWGRGAYEQYF. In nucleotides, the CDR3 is TGTGCCTGGGGCAGGGGGGCCTACGAGCAGTACTTC.

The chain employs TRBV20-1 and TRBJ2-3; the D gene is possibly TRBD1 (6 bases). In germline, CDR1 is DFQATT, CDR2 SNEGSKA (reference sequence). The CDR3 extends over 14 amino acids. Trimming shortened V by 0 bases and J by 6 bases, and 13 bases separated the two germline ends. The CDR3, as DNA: TGCAGTGCTAGAGATTACCAGGGGCCCGATACGCAGTATTTT. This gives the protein CSARDYQGPDTQYF.

CDR3 bases: TGTGCCAGCAGTGAAGCGGGGTGGCAGACACTAGCCAAAAACATTCAGTACTTC. Protein: CASSEAGWQTLAKNIQYF. The chain combines TRBV6-1 with TRBJ2-4, with D hard to call. The CDR3 extends over 18 amino acids. Germline values: CDR1 MNHNS, CDR2 SASEGT. Trimming cost V 0 bases and J 0 bases, with 15 bases left between them.

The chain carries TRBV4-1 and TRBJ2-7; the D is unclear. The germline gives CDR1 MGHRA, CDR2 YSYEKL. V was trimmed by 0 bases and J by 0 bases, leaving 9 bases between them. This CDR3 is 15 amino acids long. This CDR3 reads CASSQDPVPSYEQYF. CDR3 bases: TGCGCCAGCAGCCAAGATCCAGTTCCCTCCTACGAGCAGTACTTC.

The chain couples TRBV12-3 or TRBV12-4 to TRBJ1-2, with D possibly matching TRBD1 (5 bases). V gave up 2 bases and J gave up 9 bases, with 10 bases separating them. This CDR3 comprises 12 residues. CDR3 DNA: TGTGCCAGCAGTTTAATAGACAGTCGCTACACCTTC. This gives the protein CASSLIDSRYTF.

The CDR3 loop reads CASSPVGLPEQYF. The DNA for the CDR3 is TGTGCCAGCTCCCCTGTAGGTCTTCCCGAGCAGTACTTC. The V and J genes are TRBV18 and TRBJ2-7; no definite D call. V was clipped by 6 bases and J by 6 bases, with 15 bases between them. The CDR3 spans 13 residues. Germline V gene lookup returns CDR1 KGHSH and CDR2 LQKENI. The variable domain in full, with the rest retrieved from reference TRBV18 and TRBJ2-7, is NAGVMQNPRHLVRRRGQEARLRCSPMKGHSHVYWYRQLPEEGLKFMVYLQKENIIDESGMPKERFSAEFPKEGPSILRIQQVVRGDSAAYFCASSPVGLPEQYFGPGTRLTVT.

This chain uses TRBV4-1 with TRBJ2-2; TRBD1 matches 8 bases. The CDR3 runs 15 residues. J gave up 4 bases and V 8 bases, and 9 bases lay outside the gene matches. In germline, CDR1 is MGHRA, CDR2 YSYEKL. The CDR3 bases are TGCGCCAGCCGACGGGAGACAGGGGTCACCGGGGAGCTGTTTTTT. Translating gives CASRRETGVTGELFF.

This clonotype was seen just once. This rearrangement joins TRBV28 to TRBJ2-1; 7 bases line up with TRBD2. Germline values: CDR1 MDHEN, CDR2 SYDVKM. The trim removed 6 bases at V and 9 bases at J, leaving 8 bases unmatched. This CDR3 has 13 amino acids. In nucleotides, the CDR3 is TGTGCCAGCAGCCTTGGGACTACCCCTGAGCAGTTCTTC. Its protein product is CASSLGTTPEQFF.

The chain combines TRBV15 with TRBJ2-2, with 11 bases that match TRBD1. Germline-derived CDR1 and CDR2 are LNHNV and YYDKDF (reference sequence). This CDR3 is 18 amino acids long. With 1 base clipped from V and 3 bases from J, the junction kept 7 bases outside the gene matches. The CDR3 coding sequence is TGTGCCACCAGCAGAGCGGACAGGGGGCTTTCTGACACCGGGGAGCTGTTTTTT. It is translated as CATSRADRGLSDTGELFF.

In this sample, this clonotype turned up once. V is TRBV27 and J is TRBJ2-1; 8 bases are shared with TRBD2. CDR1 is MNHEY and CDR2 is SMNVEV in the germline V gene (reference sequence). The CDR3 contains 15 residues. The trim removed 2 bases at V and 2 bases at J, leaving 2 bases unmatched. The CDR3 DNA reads TGTGCCAGCAGTTTAACGGGAGGGCCCTACAATGAGCAGTTCTTC. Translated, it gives CASSLTGGPYNEQFF.

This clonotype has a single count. CDR3 region: CASSFRLAVEETQYF. The CDR3 DNA follows: TGTGCCAGCAGTTTCCGACTAGCAGTAGAAGAGACCCAGTACTTC. The gene calls are TRBV28 and TRBJ2-5, with TRBD2 identical over 7 bases. CDR1 MDHEN and CDR2 SYDVKM come from the germline V gene. This CDR3 has 15 residues. Trimming cost V 3 bases and J 3 bases; bases outside gene matches: 7.

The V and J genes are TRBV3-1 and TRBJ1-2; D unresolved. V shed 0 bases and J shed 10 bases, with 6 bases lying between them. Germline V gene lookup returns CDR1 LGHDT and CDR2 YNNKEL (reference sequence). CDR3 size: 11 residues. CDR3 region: CASSQEWDYTF. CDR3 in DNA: TGTGCCAGCAGCCAAGAATGGGACTACACCTTC. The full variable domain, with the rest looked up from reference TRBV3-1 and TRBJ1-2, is DTAVSQTPKYLVTQMGNDKSIKCEQNLGHDTMYWYKQDSKKFLKIMFSYNNKELIINETVPNRFSPKSPDKAHLNLHINSLELGDSAVYFCASSQEWDYTFGSGTRLTVV.

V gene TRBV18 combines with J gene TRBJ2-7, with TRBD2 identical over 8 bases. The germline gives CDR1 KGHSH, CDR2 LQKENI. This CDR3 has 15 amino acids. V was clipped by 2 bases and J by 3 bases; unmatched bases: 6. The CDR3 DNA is TGTGCCAGCTCACCAAAGAGCGGGAGTTTCTACGAGCAGTACTTC. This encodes CASSPKSGSFYEQYF.